The T cell receptor beta chain under discussion was sequenced for a study of T-cell reconstitution after alpha-beta-depleted transplantation in children. This clonotype was detected ten times or more. This CDR3 has 17 amino acids. The germline V gene encodes CDR1 LGHNA and CDR2 YSLEER. V trimming: 3 bases; J trimming: 2 bases; junction bases outside the gene matches: 7. The authors prepared the TCRbeta library with unique molecular identifiers. TCRdb re-analysed the PCR reads in MiXCR, keeping a single row per CDR3 protein. This sample has hundreds of thousands of distinct CDR3 sequences; about 11% occur once, and the top ten carry approximately 2.9%.

The input for sequencing was PBMCs from the stem cell graft donor, taken from the stem cell graft. This TCR was recovered from a human donor who donated a stem cell graft to a child with acute lymphoblastic leukemia. The rearrangement uses TRBV4-3 and TRBJ2-6; 7 positions match TRBD1. The CDR3 DNA reads as TGCGCCAGCAGCCAGATAACGACAGGGACTGGGGCCAACGTCCTGACTTTC. It specifies CASSQITTGTGANVLTF.